These 23 T cell receptor beta chains originate from one sample sequenced in a study of cytomegalovirus exposure and HLA in healthy donors. PCR involved 60 Vbeta and 13 Jbeta primers. TCRdb keeps only in-frame clones here, not all; method: immunoSEQ multiplex PCR. Among roughly 100,000 clones listed, roughly 76% were seen once. Sequencing used PBMCs. These receptors were collected from a woman aged 45 to 65 in good health and CMV-seropositive.

The sample holds a few counts of this clone. The V call is TRBV7-8, the J call TRBJ1-2, with D perhaps TRBD1 (5 bases). CDR3 length: 15 amino acids. Looked up from germline, CDR1 is SGHVS and CDR2 is FQNEAQ. V gave up 0 bases and J gave up 0 bases, with 8 bases separating them. CDR3 bases: TGTGCCAGCAGCTTAGCGGCCAGGGCTAACTATGGCTACACCTTC. Its protein is CASSLAARANYGYTF.

This clone was detected a few times. The chain links TRBV7-8 to TRBJ1-1; weak D call: TRBD1 (5 bases). The CDR3 spans 13 residues. Germline CDR1 SGHVS, CDR2 FQNEAQ. The V and J ends lost 4 bases and 5 bases respectively, with 11 bases between them. The CDR3 bases are TGTGCCAGCAGCTCGGGGGGACGGACTGAAGCTTTCTTT. Its translation: CASSSGGRTEAFF.

This chain uses TRBV9 with TRBJ2-2, with TRBD1 identical over 12 bases. The germline V gene has CDR1 SGDLS and CDR2 YYNGEE. CDR3 length equals 19 residues. V lost 1 base, J lost 6 bases, and 13 bases stayed unmatched. The CDR3 is CASSVFSGTGGVNAGELFF. In DNA form, the CDR3 reads TGTGCCAGCAGCGTATTCTCCGGGACAGGGGGCGTTAACGCCGGGGAGCTGTTTTTT.

The V and J genes are TRBV4-3 and TRBJ2-3; D might be TRBD2 (6 bases). Looked up from germline, CDR1 is LGHNA and CDR2 is YSLEER. Deletions cut 0 bases from V and 3 bases from J, with 10 bases between. The CDR3 consists of 15 residues. The CDR3 spells CASSQDYGGTDTQYF. CDR3 sequence (DNA): TGCGCCAGCAGCCAAGATTACGGGGGTACAGATACGCAGTATTTT.

This clone was seen a single time. CDR3 sequence: CASSLNRGGGYGYTF. CDR3 in DNA: TGTGCCAGCAGCTTAAACAGGGGCGGAGGCTATGGCTACACCTTC. The V gene is TRBV13, the J gene TRBJ1-2; 7 positions agree with TRBD1. Germline V gene data show CDR1 as PRHDT and CDR2 as FYEKMQ (reference sequence). The CDR3 loop spans 15 amino acids. Germline trimming cut 2 bases from V and 4 bases from J; bases unmatched to any gene: 7.

This rearrangement joins TRBV10-3 to TRBJ1-3, with D possibly TRBD1 on 6 matching bases. The CDR3 has 14 residues. V was trimmed by 4 bases and J by 1 base, leaving 8 bases between them. Germline CDR1 and CDR2: ENHRY and SYGVKD. The DNA of the CDR3 is TGTGCCATCAGTGCACAGGGTTCTGGAAACACCATATATTTT. This codes for CAISAQGSGNTIYF.

This chain joins TRBV5-1 and TRBJ2-3; 7 bases fit TRBD2. The CDR3 runs 14 residues. Germline assignment: CDR1 SGHRS and CDR2 YFSETQ. Unmatched junction bases numbered 3, after V lost 4 bases and J lost 1 base. The CDR3 is CASSEAGGTDTQYF. DNA of the CDR3: TGCGCCAGCAGCGAGGCGGGAGGCACAGATACGCAGTATTTT.

There are a few counts of this clone. The chain couples TRBV7-7 to TRBJ2-2, with 11 bases that match TRBD2. CDR3 length: 17 residues. The V gene end was trimmed by 5 bases and the J gene end by 4 bases; junction bases not matched to a gene: 9. Germline V gene data show CDR1 as SSHAT and CDR2 as FNYEAQ (reference sequence). In DNA form, the CDR3 reads TGTGCCAGCAGCCCTAGGGGGGGGACTAGCGGCACCGGGGAGCTGTTTTTT. Translated: CASSPRGGTSGTGELFF. Complete variable domain (other parts from reference TRBV7-7 and TRBJ2-2): GAGVSQSPRYKVTKRGQDVTLRCDPISSHATLYWYQQALGQGPEFLTYFNYEAQPDKSGLPSDRFSAERPEGSISTLTIQRTEQRDSAMYRCASSPRGGTSGTGELFFGEGSRLTVL.

J is TRBJ1-2 and V is TRBV11-1; D is possibly TRBD1 (5 bases). V lost 5 bases and J lost 4, with 8 bases in between. Germline V lookup: CDR1 SGHAT, CDR2 FQDESV (reference sequence). The CDR3 runs to 12 residues. CDR3 sequence: CASSVRGYGYTF. CDR3 nucleotides: TGTGCCAGCAGCGTAAGGGGCTATGGCTACACCTTC.

This rearrangement joins TRBV7-2 to TRBJ1-2, with D possibly being TRBD1 (6 bases). The CDR3 consists of 16 residues. Germline loops: CDR1 SGHTA, CDR2 FQGNSA. Trimming removed 4 bases from V and 2 bases from J, with 17 bases in between. CDR3 loop: CASSSTQGVGNYGYTF. For the CDR3, the DNA is TGTGCCAGCAGCTCGACACAGGGAGTTGGGAACTATGGCTACACCTTC. Full variable domain (remainder filled in from reference TRBV7-2 and TRBJ1-2): GAGVSQSPSNKVTEKGKDVELRCDPISGHTALYWYRQSLGQGLEFLIYFQGNSAPDKSGLPSDRFSAERTGGSVSTLTIQRTQQEDSAVYLCASSSTQGVGNYGYTFGSGTRLTVV.

V is TRBV5-4 and J is TRBJ1-1; D perhaps matches TRBD1 (6 bases). In germline, CDR1 is SGHNT, CDR2 YYREEE (reference sequence). Deletions cut 2 bases from V and 11 bases from J, with 22 bases between. There are 15 residues in the CDR3. Here the CDR3 reads CASSFDLYRESLAFF. CDR3 DNA: TGTGCCAGCAGCTTTGATTTGTACAGGGAGAGTCTGGCTTTCTTT.

V usage is TRBV27 and J usage is TRBJ1-1; TRBD1 aligns across 9 bases. Trimming at V came to 8 bases and at J to 8 bases, leaving 0 bases not matched to a gene. Germline values: CDR1 MNHEY, CDR2 SMNVEV (reference sequence). The CDR3 is 10 amino acids. In DNA, the CDR3 is TGTGCCAGCGGGACAGGGGAAGCTTTCTTT. It encodes CASGTGEAFF.

The rearrangement uses TRBV20-1 and TRBJ1-1, with D unclear. Germline V CDR1 and CDR2: DFQATT, SNEGSKA (reference sequence). The CDR3 runs to 11 residues. The V and J ends lost 6 bases and 11 bases respectively, with 16 bases between them. The CDR3 reads CSAVRVPDAFF. In nucleotides, the CDR3 is TGCAGTGCCGTACGGGTCCCCGACGCTTTCTTT.

The CDR3 DNA reads TGTGCCAGCAGCTTATTGCATGACGGGAGGGGAGCTTTCTTT. Residues: CASSLLHDGRGAFF. V and J are TRBV7-6 and TRBJ1-1; maybe TRBD1 (5 bases). The CDR3 length is 14 residues. With 2 bases removed from V and 10 bases from J, the gap between germline ends came to 17 bases. Germline CDR1 SGHVS, CDR2 FNYEAQ.

This chain connects TRBV5-1 to TRBJ2-5; 8 bases map to TRBD1. J lost 5 bases, V lost 2 bases, and 11 bases had no gene match. CDR1 is SGHRS, CDR2 YFSETQ, per germline. The CDR3 extends over 16 amino acids. The CDR3 spells CASSFMQGQGAETQYF. The DNA of the CDR3 is TGCGCCAGCAGCTTTATGCAGGGCCAGGGGGCCGAGACCCAGTACTTC.

The chain links TRBV7-3 to TRBJ2-7; perhaps TRBD2 as D (5 bases). The germline gives CDR1 SGHTA, CDR2 FQGTGA. The germline V and J ends were trimmed by 3 bases and 2 bases, with 11 bases remaining between them. The length of the CDR3 is 14 residues. This CDR3 is CASSFSGSTYEQYF. Written as DNA, the CDR3 is TGTGCCAGCAGCTTCTCGGGGTCCACCTACGAGCAGTACTTC.

The V and J genes are TRBV7-9 and TRBJ1-2, with TRBD1 identical over 8 bases. CDR1 and CDR2 from the germline V gene are SEHNR and FQNEAQ (reference sequence). The CDR3 has 15 residues. With 0 bases clipped from V and 0 bases from J, the junction kept 0 bases outside the gene matches. CDR3 sequence reads: CASSLATGANYGYTF. The DNA for the CDR3 is TGTGCCAGCAGCTTAGCGACAGGGGCTAACTATGGCTACACCTTC. Filled out from reference TRBV7-9 and TRBJ1-2, the complete variable domain reads DTGVSQNPRHKITKRGQNVTFRCDPISEHNRLYWYRQTLGQGPEFLTYFQNEAQLEKSRLLSDRFSAERPKGSFSTLEIQRTEQGDSAMYLCASSLATGANYGYTFGSGTRLTVV.

The chain has TRBV28 and TRBJ2-3; D perhaps matches TRBD2 (5 bases). Germline assignment: CDR1 MDHEN and CDR2 SYDVKM. The length of the CDR3 is 14 residues. Trimming pared 4 bases from V and 1 base from J, leaving 9 bases between. In DNA form, the CDR3 reads TGTGCCAGCAGTTCTTGGGAGCGCACAGATACGCAGTATTTT. It specifies CASSSWERTDTQYF.

The chain couples TRBV7-9 to TRBJ1-6, with 9 bases fitting TRBD1. After removal of 4 bases from V and 7 bases from J, the junction contained 5 bases not matched to a gene. Germline V gives CDR1 SEHNR, CDR2 FQNEAQ (reference sequence). CDR3 size: 15 residues. CDR3 sequence reads: CASSSAGQGNSPLHF. CDR3 bases: TGTGCCAGCAGCTCAGCGGGACAGGGCAATTCACCCCTCCACTTT. The whole variable domain, filled in from reference TRBV7-9 and TRBJ1-6, reads DTGVSQNPRHKITKRGQNVTFRCDPISEHNRLYWYRQTLGQGPEFLTYFQNEAQLEKSRLLSDRFSAERPKGSFSTLEIQRTEQGDSAMYLCASSSAGQGNSPLHFGNGTRLTVT.

The chain joins TRBV9 to TRBJ2-7, with TRBD2 matching over 13 bases. J lost 6 bases, V lost 4 bases, and 4 bases had no gene match. This CDR3 is 14 amino acids long. From germline, CDR1 is SGDLS and CDR2 YYNGEE. The CDR3 region is CASSRLAGGAEQYF. In nucleotides, the CDR3 is TGTGCCAGCAGCCGACTAGCGGGGGGAGCCGAGCAGTACTTC. Full variable domain (rest looked up from reference TRBV9 and TRBJ2-7): DSGVTQTPKHLITATGQRVTLRCSPRSGDLSVYWYQQSLDQGLQFLIQYYNGEERAKGNILERFSAQQFPDLHSELNLSSLELGDSALYFCASSRLAGGAEQYFGPGTRLTVT.

This clone was observed a single time. V gene TRBV28 combines with J gene TRBJ2-5; 9 bases line up with TRBD1. Germline CDR1 is MDHEN and CDR2 is SYDVKM. V lost 3 bases and J lost 4; bases outside the gene matches: 6. The CDR3 totals 15 residues. CDR3 sequence reads: CASSLGQGSPETQYF. CDR3 sequence (DNA): TGTGCCAGCAGTTTGGGACAGGGATCCCCAGAGACCCAGTACTTC.

The J gene is TRBJ2-1, the V gene TRBV5-4; D perhaps matches TRBD2 (6 bases). V was pared by 4 bases and J by 9 bases, with 14 bases between. This CDR3 has 13 residues. From germline, CDR1 is SGHNT and CDR2 YYREEE (reference sequence). The CDR3 sequence: CASSRTAGGEQFF. For the CDR3, the DNA is TGTGCCAGCAGCCGTACAGCCGGGGGTGAGCAGTTCTTC.

In its sample, this clone was seen a few times. V gene TRBV11-2 combines with J gene TRBJ1-1; D call uncertain. Germline V gives CDR1 SGHAT, CDR2 FQNNGV. The CDR3 consists of 12 residues. Trimming left V 5 bases short and J 2 bases short, with 6 bases between. CDR3 in amino acids: CASSRFNTEAFF. The CDR3 DNA reads as TGTGCCAGCAGCCGTTTTAACACTGAAGCTTTCTTT. Combining the CDR3 with reference TRBV11-2 and TRBJ1-1 gives the whole variable domain EAGVAQSPRYKIIEKRQSVAFWCNPISGHATLYWYQQILGQGPKLLIQFQNNGVVDDSQLPKDRFSAERLKGVDSTLKIQPAKLEDSAVYLCASSRFNTEAFFGQGTRLTVV.